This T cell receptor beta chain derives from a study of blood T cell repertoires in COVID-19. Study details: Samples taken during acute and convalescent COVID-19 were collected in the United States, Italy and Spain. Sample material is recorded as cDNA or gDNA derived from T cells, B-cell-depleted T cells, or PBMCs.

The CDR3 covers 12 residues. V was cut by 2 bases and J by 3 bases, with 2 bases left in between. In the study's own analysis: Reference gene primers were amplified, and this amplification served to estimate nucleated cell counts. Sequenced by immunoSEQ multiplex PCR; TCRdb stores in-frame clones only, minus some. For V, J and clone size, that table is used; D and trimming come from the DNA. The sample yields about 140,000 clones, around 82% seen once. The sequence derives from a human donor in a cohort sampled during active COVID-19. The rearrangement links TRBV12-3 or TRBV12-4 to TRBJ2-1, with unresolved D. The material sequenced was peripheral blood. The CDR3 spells CASSLHYNEQFF. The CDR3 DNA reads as TGTGCCAGCAGTTTACACTACAATGAGCAGTTCTTC.